This record covers a single T cell receptor (beta chain). Its target is not known. The sample originates from a study of CD4 T cells in relation to SARS-CoV-2 and coronaviruses. CD4+ T cells from unexposed donors were obtained before the COVID-19 pandemic (2011-2018). Isolation of CD4+ T cells took place after roughly nine days in culture. Half the medium was replaced with IL-2 medium on days 3 and 7. TCRdb keeps only in-frame clones here, not all; method: immunoSEQ multiplex PCR. Here the sample spans about 26,000 clones, about 70% being singletons. V lost 4 bases, J lost 0 bases, and 7 bases lay in between. This CDR3 has 14 amino acids. The V gene's germline CDR1 is MNHEY and CDR2 SVGAGI.

Specimen: CD4+ T cells from PBMCs, cultured in vitro. The rearrangement uses TRBV6-5 and TRBJ1-5, with D maybe TRBD1 (6 bases). The receptor was isolated from a human donor in good health. CDR3 residues: CASSSGDSNQPQHF. The CDR3 bases are TGTGCCAGCAGTTCAGGGGATAGCAATCAGCCCCAGCATTTT.